Listed below are T cell receptor beta chains from one sample, sequenced in a study of control samples from healthy donors and cancer patients. Clones were sequenced by immunoSEQ multiplex PCR, and TCRdb holds only the in-frame ones, with some missing. The sample shows roughly 84,000 clones, 91% of them seen only once. Sequencing was performed on blood. The receptors were sampled from a man aged 50-60 years in good health. Both conserved end residues are part of each CDR3. The D gene is left open where the match is weak. Not all rows give a size; the values are once, few, many and, for expanded clones, a class.

>once|TRBD1|TRBV2|TRBJ2-5
TGTGCCAGCAGTGAAGGGGGAACCGGGACAGGGCAAGAGACCCAGTACTTC
CASSEGGTGTGQETQYF
>NA|NA|TRBV5-6|TRBJ2-2
TGTGCCAGCAGCTTTAACGCGCAGGGAGTAACCGGGGAGCTGTTTTTT
CASSFNAQGVTGELFF
>few|NA|TRBV24-1|TRBJ1-5
TGTGCCACCCAAGTGGTAGATAATCAGCCCCAGCATTTT
CATQVVDNQPQHF
>NA|NA|TRBV2|TRBJ1-1
TGTGCCAGCAGTGAAGCGCTTCAGGGGAACACTGAAGCTTTCTTT
CASSEALQGNTEAFF
>NA|NA|TRBV12-3/TRBV12-4|TRBJ1-1
TGTGCCAGCAGTTTAATCAGGGACACTGAAGCTTTCTTT
CASSLIRDTEAFF
>NA|TRBD1|TRBV5-1|TRBJ2-3
TGCGCCAGCAGCGGAGGGACAGGGAGGGCAGATACGCAGTATTTT
CASSGGTGRADTQYF
>NA|NA|TRBV30|TRBJ2-1
TGTGCCTGGACCGTCGGGGGAGATGAGCAGTTCTTC
CAWTVGGDEQFF
>NA|TRBD1|TRBV6-5|TRBJ1-5
TGTGCCAGCAGACTGGGACAGGGGAATCAGCCCCAGCATTTT
CASRLGQGNQPQHF
>NA|NA|TRBV6-2/TRBV6-3|TRBJ1-2
TGTGCCAGCAGTTACGATTCGGCCCCGGAAGGCTACACCTTC
CASSYDSAPEGYTF
>NA|NA|TRBV6-5|TRBJ1-1
TGTGCCAGCAGTTACGCGGGGGGTGCTTTCTTT
CASSYAGGAFF
>NA|NA|TRBV6-1|TRBJ1-6
TGTGCCAGCAGTGAAATCCGTACCAGCTCCTATAATTCACCCCTCCACTTT
CASSEIRTSSYNSPLHF
>NA|TRBD1|TRBV27|TRBJ1-1
TGTGCCAGCAGTTTTTTTGGGGACAGCCGGCACACTGAAGCTTTCTTT
CASSFFGDSRHTEAFF
>NA|TRBD1|TRBV5-1|TRBJ1-3
TGCGCCAGCCAGAGACAGGGCTCTGGAAACACCATATATTTT
CASQRQGSGNTIYF
>NA|TRBD2|TRBV15|TRBJ2-3
TGTGCCACCAGCAGAGAACTAGCGGGGGGCACAGATACGCAGTATTTT
CATSRELAGGTDTQYF
>NA|NA|TRBV24-1|TRBJ1-2
TGTGCCACCAGTGATTTCCAAATTAACTATGGCTACACCTTC
CATSDFQINYGYTF
>NA|NA|TRBV3-1/TRBV3-2|TRBJ2-3
TGTGCCAGCAGCCAAGATGGCGGTCGGGGATCAGATACGCAGTATTTT
CASSQDGGRGSDTQYF
>NA|NA|TRBV19|TRBJ1-1
TGTGCCAGTAGTACACGACACCTCCAGAACACTGAAGCTTTCTTT
CASSTRHLQNTEAFF
>NA|NA|TRBV6-2/TRBV6-3|TRBJ2-1
TGTGCCAGCAGTTACTCGACAGAGCAGTTCTTC
CASSYSTEQFF
>NA|NA|TRBV5-1|TRBJ1-5
TGCGCCAGCAGCTTAAGTAGTGGGGGTAATCAGCCCCAGCATTTT
CASSLSSGGNQPQHF
>NA|NA|TRBV3-1/TRBV3-2|TRBJ1-1
TGTGCCAGCGGAGGACAGCCCTCAGCGGCTTTCTTT
CASGGQPSAAFF
>once|TRBD1|TRBV6-5|TRBJ1-5
TGTGCCAGCACCCCAGGGGGCACAAGTGGACAGCCCCAGCATTTT
CASTPGGTSGQPQHF
>NA|TRBD2|TRBV7-2|TRBJ2-7
TGTGCCAGCAGCCATAGCGGGGGGGCCAGCTCCTACGAGCAGTACTTC
CASSHSGGASSYEQYF
>NA|NA|TRBV12-3/TRBV12-4|TRBJ1-1
TGTGCCAGCACCCTCGGAGCGACTGAAGCTTTCTTT
CASTLGATEAFF
>NA|NA|TRBV6-5|TRBJ1-3
TGTGCCAGCAGAAAAACCTGGACTGGAAACACCATATATTTT
CASRKTWTGNTIYF
>NA|NA|TRBV4-2|TRBJ1-4
TGTGCCAGCAGCCAAGAAGGGCTTAATGAAAAACTGTTTTTT
CASSQEGLNEKLFF
>NA|NA|TRBV12-5|TRBJ1-5
TGTGCTAGTGGTTTGGAGGACAATCAGCCCCAGCATTTT
CASGLEDNQPQHF
>NA|NA|TRBV6-5|TRBJ1-2
TGTGCCAGCCTTGGACAGTACTATGGCTGCACCTTC
CASLGQYYGCTF
>NA|NA|TRBV25-1|TRBJ1-1
TGTGCCAGCAGTCCGGACCTTACGGGCCCGAGGGCTGAAGCTTTCTTT
CASSPDLTGPRAEAFF
>NA|TRBD2|TRBV5-1|TRBJ2-7
TGCGCCAGCAGCTACGGACTAGCGGGCTACGAGCAGTACTTC
CASSYGLAGYEQYF
>NA|NA|TRBV14|TRBJ1-1
TGTGCCAGCAGCCAAGTTGGAGACACTGAAGCTTTCTTT
CASSQVGDTEAFF
>once|NA|TRBV1|TRBJ2-5
TGCACCAGCAGGGGGCTAGTCCGGGAGACCCAGTACTTC
CTSRGLVRETQYF
>once|NA|TRBV24-1|TRBJ2-5
TGTGCCACCAGTGACCCCACAGGGATGGAGACCCAGTACTTC
CATSDPTGMETQYF
>NA|NA|TRBV5-1|TRBJ1-4
TGCGCCAGCAGCGGAGGGAATTACGGGACCGCTGAACGGGAGTTTTTT
CASSGGNYGTAEREFF
>NA|TRBD2|TRBV24-1|TRBJ2-7
TGTGCCACCAGTGAAACCCAGCGGGGGAGCTTATACGAGCAGTACTTC
CATSETQRGSLYEQYF
>NA|NA|TRBV20-1|TRBJ2-5
TGCAGTGCTAGTGGTCTGGAAGGCCGAGAGACCCAGTACTTC
CSASGLEGRETQYF
>NA|NA|TRBV6-2/TRBV6-3|TRBJ1-5
TGTGCCAGCAGTCGCGTAAGCCTCGATCAGCCCCAGCATTTT
CASSRVSLDQPQHF
>NA|NA|TRBV3-1/TRBV3-2|TRBJ1-1
TGTGCCAGCAGCCAAGGGGGCGGGTACGCTGAAGCTTTCTTT
CASSQGGGYAEAFF
>NA|NA|TRBV30|TRBJ1-5
TGTGCCTGGAGTCTCGGGGCTCAAAATCAGCCCCAGCATTTT
CAWSLGAQNQPQHF
>NA|NA|TRBV10-2|TRBJ1-6
TGCGCCAGCAGTGAATTGGGGGGGGTCGGGTCCTATAATTCACCCCTCCACTTT
CASSELGGVGSYNSPLHF
>NA|TRBD1|TRBV5-1|TRBJ1-2
TGCGCCAGCAGCTCGGGACAGGGAAAGAGGACCTATGGCTACACCTTC
CASSSGQGKRTYGYTF
>NA|TRBD1|TRBV4-1|TRBJ1-1
TGCGCCAGCAGCCAAAAGGGACAGGGGGGGAGGAACACTGAAGCTTTCTTT
CASSQKGQGGRNTEAFF
>NA|NA|TRBV29-1|TRBJ1-2
TGCAGCGTTGGGGGGAATGGCTACACCTTC
CSVGGNGYTF
>NA|TRBD1|TRBV5-1|TRBJ2-6
TGCGCCAGTCGACAGGGGAGCTCTGGGGCCAACGTCCTGACTTTC
CASRQGSSGANVLTF
>NA|NA|TRBV6-5|TRBJ1-4
TGTGCCAGCAGTTCCCCCAGGGCCTTAGGGGAAAAACTGTTTTTT
CASSSPRALGEKLFF
>NA|NA|TRBV5-1|TRBJ1-1
TGCGCCAGCAGCTTGACAGGACCCGTGACTGAAGCTTTCTTT
CASSLTGPVTEAFF
>NA|TRBD1|TRBV5-1|TRBJ1-1
TGCGCCAGCAGCCCCGACAGGGGAGACACTGAAGCTTTCTTT
CASSPDRGDTEAFF
>NA|TRBD1|TRBV4-2|TRBJ1-2
TGTGCCAGCAGCCAAAGAGCCGGGACAGGGGATGGCTACACCTTC
CASSQRAGTGDGYTF
>NA|NA|TRBV18|TRBJ1-3
TGTGCCAGCTCACCAGCGAGGGCTTCTGGAAACACCATATATTTT
CASSPARASGNTIYF
>NA|NA|TRBV6-5|TRBJ2-7
TGTGCCAGCAGTACTGGGGACGAGCAGTACTTC
CASSTGDEQYF
>NA|TRBD1|TRBV6-5|TRBJ2-7
TGTGCCAGCAGCCTCGACGGGACAGGGTTGGTCGAGCAGTACTTC
CASSLDGTGLVEQYF
>NA|TRBD1|TRBV19|TRBJ1-2
TGTGCCAGTAGTACCGGACAGGGGGCAAACTATGGCTACACCTTC
CASSTGQGANYGYTF
>NA|NA|TRBV19|TRBJ2-6
TGTGCCAGTAGTATAGATGGGGGGTCTGGGGCCAACGTCCTGACTTTC
CASSIDGGSGANVLTF
>NA|TRBD1|TRBV18|TRBJ2-7
TGTGCCAGCTCACCCAGGGGACAGGGCTACGAGCAGTACTTC
CASSPRGQGYEQYF
>NA|NA|TRBV21-1|TRBJ2-2
TGTGCCAGCAGCAAGTTGGGGGGCGCCGCCGGGGAGCTGTTTTTT
CASSKLGGAAGELFF
>NA|NA|TRBV2|TRBJ1-2
TGTGCCAGCAGTGAACGGGGGAATGGCTACACCTTC
CASSERGNGYTF